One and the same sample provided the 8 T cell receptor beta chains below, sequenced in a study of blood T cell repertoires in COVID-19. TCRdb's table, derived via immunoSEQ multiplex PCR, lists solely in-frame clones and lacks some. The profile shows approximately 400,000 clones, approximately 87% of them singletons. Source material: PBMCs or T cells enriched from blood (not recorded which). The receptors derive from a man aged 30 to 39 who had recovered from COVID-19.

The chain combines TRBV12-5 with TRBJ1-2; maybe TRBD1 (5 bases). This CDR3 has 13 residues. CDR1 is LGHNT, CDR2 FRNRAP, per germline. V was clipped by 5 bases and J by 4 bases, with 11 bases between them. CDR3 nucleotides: TGTGCTAGTGGTCTGGGACTCTCCTATGGCTACACCTTC. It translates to CASGLGLSYGYTF.

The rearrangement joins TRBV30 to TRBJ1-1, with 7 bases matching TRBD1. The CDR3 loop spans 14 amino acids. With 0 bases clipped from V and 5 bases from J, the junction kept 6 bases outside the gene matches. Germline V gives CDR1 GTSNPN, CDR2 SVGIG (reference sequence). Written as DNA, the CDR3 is TGTGCCTGGAGTGTAAGACAGGGTAGAACTGAAGCTTTCTTT. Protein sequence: CAWSVRQGRTEAFF.

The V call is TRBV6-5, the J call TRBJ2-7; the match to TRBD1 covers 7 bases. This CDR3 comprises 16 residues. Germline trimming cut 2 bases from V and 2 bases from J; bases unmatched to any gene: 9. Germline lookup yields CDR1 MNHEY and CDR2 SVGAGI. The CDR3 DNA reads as TGTGCCAGCAGTTACGGCTATCCCGGGACAGCCTACGAGCAGTACTTC. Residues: CASSYGYPGTAYEQYF.

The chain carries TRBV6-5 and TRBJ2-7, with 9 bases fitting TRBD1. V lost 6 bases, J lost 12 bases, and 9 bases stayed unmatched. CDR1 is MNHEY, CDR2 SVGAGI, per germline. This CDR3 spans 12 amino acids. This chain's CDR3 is CASRRDRDKLYF. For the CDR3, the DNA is TGTGCCAGCAGAAGGGACAGGGATAAACTGTACTTC.

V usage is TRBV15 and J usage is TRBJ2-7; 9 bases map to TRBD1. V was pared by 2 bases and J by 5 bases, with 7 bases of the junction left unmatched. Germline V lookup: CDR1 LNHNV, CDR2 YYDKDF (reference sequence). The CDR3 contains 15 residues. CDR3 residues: CATSRLRDRADEQYF. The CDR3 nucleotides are TGTGCCACCAGCAGACTCCGGGACAGGGCGGACGAGCAGTACTTC.

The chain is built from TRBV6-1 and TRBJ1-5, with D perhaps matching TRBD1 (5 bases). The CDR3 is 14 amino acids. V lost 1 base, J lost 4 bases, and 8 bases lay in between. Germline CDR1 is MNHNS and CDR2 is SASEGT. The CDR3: CASSEVGGNQPQHF. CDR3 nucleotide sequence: TGTGCCAGCAGTGAAGTGGGGGGGAATCAGCCCCAGCATTTT.

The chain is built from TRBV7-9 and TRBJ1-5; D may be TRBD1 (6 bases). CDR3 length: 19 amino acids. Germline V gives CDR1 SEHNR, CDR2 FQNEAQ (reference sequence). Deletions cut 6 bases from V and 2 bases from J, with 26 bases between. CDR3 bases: TGTGCCAGCAGAGCTACCCGGACAGACCGACCCAAGGGCAATCAGCCCCAGCATTTT. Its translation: CASRATRTDRPKGNQPQHF. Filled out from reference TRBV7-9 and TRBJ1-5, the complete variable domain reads DTGVSQNPRHKITKRGQNVTFRCDPISEHNRLYWYRQTLGQGPEFLTYFQNEAQLEKSRLLSDRFSAERPKGSFSTLEIQRTEQGDSAMYLCASRATRTDRPKGNQPQHFGDGTRLSIL.

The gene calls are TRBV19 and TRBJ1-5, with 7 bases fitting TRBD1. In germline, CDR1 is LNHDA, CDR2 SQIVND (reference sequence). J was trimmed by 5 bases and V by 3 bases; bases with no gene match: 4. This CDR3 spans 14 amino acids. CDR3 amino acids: CASSIYRGDQPQHF. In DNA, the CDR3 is TGTGCCAGTAGTATCTACAGGGGTGATCAGCCCCAGCATTTT.